Each of the 15 T cell receptor beta chains below was sequenced from the same sample in a study of beta chain features in type 1 diabetes (dated 2018 in TCRdb). The method behind the library was the immunoSEQ multiplex PCR assay. All of the isolated RNA was reverse transcribed with the High Capacity cDNA Reverse Transcription Kit, so expressed TCRB transcripts were sequenced. TCRdb holds this immuneACCESS table with in-frame rearrangements only. Some clones are missing; in checked studies, unresolved V genes explain under half, and the rest has no known cause. This sample has more than 110,000 clones in its table, and 6.5% to 8.5% of those were observed once. Approximately 1.4% of the sample rests with the top ten. Sequencing was carried out using central memory CD4+ T cells from blood. All receptors derive from a young woman in good health.

The chain recombines TRBV11-2 with TRBJ2-4; 8 bases map to TRBD1. V dropped 5 bases and J dropped 6; count of bases not matched to a gene: 3. CDR1 is SGHAT, CDR2 FQNNGV, per germline. This CDR3 is 13 amino acids long. CDR3 sequence (DNA): TGTGCCAGCAGCCCGGACAGGGTAAACATTCAGTACTTC. This encodes CASSPDRVNIQYF.

The rearrangement uses TRBV28 and TRBJ2-2; D may be TRBD1 (6 bases). The CDR3 length is 15 residues. CDR1 is MDHEN and CDR2 is SYDVKM in the germline V gene. V dropped 4 bases and J dropped 2 bases, with 11 bases sitting between them. The CDR3 bases are TGTGCCAGCAGTTGGGGGCAGGACAACACCGGGGAGCTGTTTTTT. Its translation is CASSWGQDNTGELFF.

This clone has more than one count but fewer than ten. The chain employs TRBV7-2 and TRBJ2-7, with TRBD2 matching 11 bases. This CDR3 is built from 16 residues. Looked up from germline, CDR1 is SGHTA and CDR2 is FQGNSA. V dropped 2 bases and J dropped 5; count of bases not matched to a gene: 8. The CDR3 spells CASSLKLAGEWHEQYF. In DNA form, the CDR3 reads TGTGCCAGCAGCTTAAAACTAGCGGGAGAGTGGCACGAGCAGTACTTC.

This clone was picked up many times. The chain links TRBV29-1 to TRBJ2-7; no definite D call. The germline V and J ends were trimmed by 4 bases and 1 base, with 8 bases remaining between them. Germline V CDR1 and CDR2: SQVTM, ANQGSEA. CDR3 size: 12 residues. The CDR3 region is CSVGKQSYEQYF. The CDR3, as DNA: TGCAGCGTTGGAAAACAGTCCTACGAGCAGTACTTC.

The rearrangement uses TRBV5-1 and TRBJ2-3; D is ambiguous. The V gene's germline CDR1 is SGHRS and CDR2 YFSETQ. V lost 0 bases and J 6 bases, leaving 8 bases between the germline ends. CDR3 size: 13 residues. DNA for the CDR3: TGCGCCAGCAGCTTGGTCCAGTTGGATACGCAGTATTTT. Residues: CASSLVQLDTQYF.

This clone was detected only a few times. The J gene is TRBJ1-1, the V gene TRBV7-3, with no clear D. CDR3 length: 12 amino acids. Germline values: CDR1 SGHTA, CDR2 FQGTGA. CDR3 sequence: CPPGLEYTEAFF. Here the CDR3 DNA reads TGTCCCCCCGGTCTCGAATACACTGAAGCTTTCTTT.

This clone has ten or more counts. The gene calls are TRBV5-1 and TRBJ2-1; 11 bases agree with TRBD2. CDR3 length: 17 residues. Trimming at V came to 0 bases and at J to 8 bases, leaving 10 bases not matched to a gene. Germline CDR1 reads SGHRS; CDR2 reads YFSETQ. The CDR3 DNA sequence: TGCGCCAGCAGCTTGGCCGCCCTAGCGGGGGGCGCGGATGAGCAGTTCTTC. Translating gives CASSLAALAGGADEQFF.

V is TRBV4-1 and J is TRBJ1-1, with D perhaps TRBD1 (5 bases). Per the germline V gene, CDR1 is MGHRA and CDR2 is YSYEKL. This CDR3 is 16 amino acids long. V lost 1 base and J 0 bases, leaving 12 bases between the germline ends. The CDR3 DNA reads as TGCGCCAGCAGCCAAGGGCAGGGTACGGTGAACACTGAAGCTTTCTTT. It specifies CASSQGQGTVNTEAFF.

This clone has only a few counts. This chain connects TRBV4-3 to TRBJ2-7; D possibly corresponds to TRBD2 (6 bases). V was clipped by 0 bases and J by 2 bases, with 14 bases between them. The CDR3 totals 16 residues. Germline CDR1 LGHNA, CDR2 YSLEER. CDR3 nucleotides: TGCGCCAGCAGCCAAGATGCGAGCGGGCTCACCTACGAGCAGTACTTC. Amino acids: CASSQDASGLTYEQYF.

The rearrangement uses TRBV28 and TRBJ2-2; D might be TRBD1 (6 bases). Germline V gene sequence: CDR1 MDHEN, CDR2 SYDVKM. The CDR3 contains 15 residues. V was trimmed by 7 bases and J by 5 bases, leaving 17 bases between them. Here the CDR3 reads CASTRVGGLTGELFF. The CDR3 DNA follows: TGTGCCAGCACGAGAGTAGGGGGTCTTACCGGGGAGCTGTTTTTT.

This clone was seen only a few times. The chain uses TRBV30 and TRBJ1-1; 7 nucleotides align to TRBD1. Germline V gene data show CDR1 as GTSNPN and CDR2 as SVGIG (reference sequence). V lost 5 bases to trimming and J lost 2 bases; unmatched junction nucleotides: 5. This CDR3 region has 13 residues. CDR3 loop: CAWAGQINTEAFF. The CDR3 nucleotides read TGTGCCTGGGCGGGACAGATTAACACTGAAGCTTTCTTT.

This clone was detected a few times. The chain recombines TRBV9 with TRBJ1-5; D perhaps matches TRBD1 (6 bases). Between the trimmed V and J ends, which lost 3 bases and 9 bases, there was a span of 16 bases. The CDR3 runs to 14 residues. Germline V CDR1 and CDR2: SGDLS, YYNGEE. CDR3: CASSAGEGGAPQHF. The CDR3 nucleotides read TGTGCCAGCAGCGCCGGGGAGGGGGGAGCGCCCCAGCATTTT.

In its sample, this clone was seen a few times. The chain is built from TRBV23-1 and TRBJ2-5; 8 bases fit TRBD1. TRBV23-1 qualifies as an ORF whose function is uncertain. The CDR3 covers 17 residues. V was pared by 8 bases and J by 1 base, with 15 bases of the junction left unmatched. The CDR3, as DNA: TGCGCCAGCGTAAGAACCCGGACAGGGCCTGTCCAAGAGACCCAGTACTTC. It encodes CASVRTRTGPVQETQYF.

A few counts support this clone. The rearrangement joins TRBV14 to TRBJ1-2, with 9 nucleotides matching TRBD1. With V trimmed by 2 bases and J by 7 bases, 2 bases remained unmatched. The CDR3 extends over 13 amino acids. Looked up from germline, CDR1 is SGHDN and CDR2 is FVKESK. The CDR3 sequence is CASSQKTGGGYTF. As DNA, the CDR3 is TGTGCCAGCAGCCAAAAGACAGGGGGTGGCTACACCTTC.

Remarks on this clone: One base separates it from a far larger clone, so it is likely a read error. This chain joins TRBV7-3 and TRBJ2-5; D is possibly TRBD1 (6 bases). Trimming took off 5 bases at V and 0 bases at J, with 7 bases between the two ends. Looked up from germline, CDR1 is SGHTA and CDR2 is FQGTGA. The CDR3 is 13 residues long. The CDR3 sequence is CASSRDNQETQYF. In DNA form, the CDR3 reads TGTGCCAGCAGCCGGGACAACCAAGAGACCCAGTACTTC.